This is a list of T cell receptor beta chains from one sample in a study of T cells in Graves' hyperthyroidism and ophthalmopathy. TCRdb reanalysed the multiplex PCR reads using MiXCR and keeps one entry per CDR3 protein. Here the sample spans about 92,000 distinct CDR3 sequences, roughly half being singletons. Material for sequencing was blood. The source is a middle-aged woman with Graves' hyperthyroidism. The CDR3 runs from the conserved cysteine through the conserved F or W. The D gene is left open where the match is weak. Part of the rows lack a size; the others show once, few, many or a class for expanded clones.

-	TRBV6-6	many	TRBJ1-1	CASSPITGHTEAFF	TGTGCCAGCAGTCCAATTACAGGTCACACTGAAGCTTTCTTT
TRBD1	TRBV7-6	-	TRBJ1-1	CASSLGDRANTEAFF	TGTGCCAGCAGCTTAGGGGACAGGGCGAACACTGAAGCTTTCTTT
TRBD2	TRBV7-9	many	TRBJ2-7	CASSWTSGAYEQYF	TGTGCCAGCAGCTGGACTAGCGGGGCCTACGAGCAGTACTTC
-	TRBV7-2	-	TRBJ1-2	CASSLRTANYGYTF	TGTGCCAGCAGTTTGAGGACAGCTAACTATGGCTACACCTTC
-	TRBV15	-	TRBJ1-1	CATSSPQAGEAFF	TGTGCCACCAGCAGTCCGCAGGCGGGTGAAGCTTTCTTT
TRBD1	TRBV7-2	-	TRBJ2-3	CASSLGPPGQPDTQYF	TGTGCCAGCAGCTTAGGACCCCCGGGACAGCCAGATACGCAGTATTTT
-	TRBV12-3/TRBV12-4	many	TRBJ2-7	CASSLRGPYEQYF	TGTGCCAGCAGTTTGCGGGGGCCCTACGAGCAGTACTTC
-	TRBV29-1	-	TRBJ1-2	CSGRDYGYTF	TGCAGCGGTCGGGACTATGGCTACACCTTC
-	TRBV10-3	-	TRBJ1-1	CAVNSGAGTEAFF	TGTGCCGTCAACTCGGGAGCCGGCACTGAAGCTTTCTTT
TRBD1	TRBV15	-	TRBJ2-5	CATSSPSFKGAGETQYF	TGTGCCACCAGCAGCCCGTCCTTTAAGGGGGCCGGAGAGACCCAGTACTTC
-	TRBV10-2	many	TRBJ2-2	CASSVLGGGELFF	TGCGCCAGCAGTGTCCTCGGTGGAGGGGAGCTGTTTTTT
TRBD1	TRBV24-1	many	TRBJ1-5	CATSERTGVQPQHF	TGTGCCACCAGTGAGAGGACAGGGGTTCAGCCCCAGCATTTT
TRBD2	TRBV29-1	many	TRBJ2-3	CSVASPVWTSGRNTDTQYF	TGCAGCGTTGCCAGCCCCGTGTGGACTAGCGGGAGGAACACAGATACGCAGTATTTT
-	TRBV7-6	-	TRBJ1-4	CASSLGGAGEKLFF	TGTGCCAGCAGCTTAGGGGGGGCCGGCGAAAAACTGTTTTTT
-	TRBV7-9	-	TRBJ2-5	CASSLTGREMMTQYF	TGTGCCAGCAGCCTGACAGGGCGGGAGATGATGACCCAGTACTTC
-	TRBV27	-	TRBJ2-2	CASSLRWDTGELFF	TGTGCCAGCAGTTTACGATGGGACACCGGGGAGCTGTTTTTT
-	TRBV6-5	many	TRBJ1-2	CASSLRQSTNYGYTF	TGTGCCAGCAGCCTACGTCAGAGTACTAACTATGGCTACACCTTC
-	TRBV5-4	many	TRBJ2-7	CASSEGSYEQYF	TGTGCCAGCAGCGAGGGCTCCTACGAGCAGTACTTC
TRBD1	TRBV7-2	-	TRBJ1-6	CASSLGQGRSPLHF	TGTGCCAGCAGCTTAGGACAGGGCCGTTCACCCCTCCACTTT
TRBD1	TRBV20-1	-	TRBJ2-5	CSASAGTGIQYF	TGCAGTGCTAGCGCCGGGACAGGGATCCAGTACTTC
-	TRBV7-8	-	TRBJ1-1	CASSLKGGRITEAFF	TGTGCCAGCAGCTTAAAAGGGGGAAGGATAACTGAGGCTTTCTTT
-	TRBV20-1	-	TRBJ1-2	CSASPKGRRGDYGYTF	TGCAGTGCTAGCCCCAAGGGTCGCCGCGGGGACTATGGCTACACCTTC
-	TRBV7-9	many	TRBJ1-4	CASSFYSGEKLFF	TGTGCCAGCAGCTTTTACAGCGGGGAAAAACTGTTTTTT
-	TRBV5-4	many	TRBJ2-7	CASSSDGDFYYEQYF	TGTGCCAGCAGCTCCGACGGGGATTTCTACTACGAGCAGTACTTC
-	TRBV20-1	-	TRBJ2-2	CSAGLAGERTGSCFF	-
TRBD1	TRBV20-1	once	TRBJ1-6	CSGGTGHNSPLHF	TGCAGTGGAGGGACAGGCCATAATTCACCCCTCCACTTT
TRBD1	TRBV6-5	-	TRBJ2-2	CASSYPTGPAGELFF	TGTGCCAGCAGTTATCCGACAGGGCCTGCCGGGGAGCTGTTTTTT
TRBD1	TRBV11-1	-	TRBJ1-1	CASSRVTGGTEAFF	TGTGCCAGCAGTCGTGTGACAGGGGGCACTGAAGCTTTCTTT
TRBD1	TRBV15	-	TRBJ2-3	CATSRDPGQGTDTQYF	TGTGCCACCAGCAGAGATCCGGGACAGGGGACAGATACGCAGTATTTT
-	TRBV12-3/TRBV12-4	once	TRBJ1-6	CASSLTGDSPLHF	TGTGCCAGCAGTCTCACGGGCGATTCACCCCTCCACTTT